This TCR beta chain was documented in a study of blood T cell repertoires in COVID-19. Study at large: The origin of the acute and convalescent COVID-19 samples was the United States, Italy and Spain.

Trimming pared 2 bases from V and 7 bases from J, leaving 14 bases between. Germline CDR1 is KGHSH and CDR2 is LQKENI. The CDR3 consists of 15 residues. TCRdb's copy holds only in-frame clones and misses some; the assay was immunoSEQ multiplex PCR. The sample yields 52,000 or so clones, around 85% seen once. The chain combines TRBV18 with TRBJ1-4; D unclear. The receptor's source is a woman aged 70-85 years with active COVID-19. Input material: peripheral blood. CDR3 loop: CASSPYQTRSEKLFF. CDR3 coding DNA: TGTGCCAGCTCACCATACCAGACTAGGAGTGAAAAACTGTTTTTT.